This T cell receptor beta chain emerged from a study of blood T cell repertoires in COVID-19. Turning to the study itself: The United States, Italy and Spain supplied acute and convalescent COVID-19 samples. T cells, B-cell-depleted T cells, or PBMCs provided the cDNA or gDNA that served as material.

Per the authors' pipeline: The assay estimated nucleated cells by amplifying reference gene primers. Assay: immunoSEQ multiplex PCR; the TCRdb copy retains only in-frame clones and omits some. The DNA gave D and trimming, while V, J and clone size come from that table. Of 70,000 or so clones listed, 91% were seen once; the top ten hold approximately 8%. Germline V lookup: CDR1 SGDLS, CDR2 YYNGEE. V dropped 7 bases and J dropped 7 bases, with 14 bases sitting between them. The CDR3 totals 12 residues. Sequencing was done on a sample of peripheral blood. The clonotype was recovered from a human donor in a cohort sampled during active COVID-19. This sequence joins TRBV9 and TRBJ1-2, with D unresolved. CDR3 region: CASLSGGVGYTF. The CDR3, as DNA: TGTGCCAGCCTCAGTGGCGGAGTTGGCTACACCTTC.